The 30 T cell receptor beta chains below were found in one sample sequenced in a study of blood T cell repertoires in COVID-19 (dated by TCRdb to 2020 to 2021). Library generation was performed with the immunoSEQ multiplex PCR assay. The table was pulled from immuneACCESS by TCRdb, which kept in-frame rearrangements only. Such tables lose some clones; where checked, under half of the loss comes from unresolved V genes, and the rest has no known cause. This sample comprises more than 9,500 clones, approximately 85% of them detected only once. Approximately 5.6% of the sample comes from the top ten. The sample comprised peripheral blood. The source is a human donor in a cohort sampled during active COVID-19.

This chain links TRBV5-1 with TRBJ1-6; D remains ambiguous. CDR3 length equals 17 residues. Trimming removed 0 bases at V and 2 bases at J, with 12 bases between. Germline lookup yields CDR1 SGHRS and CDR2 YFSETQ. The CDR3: CASSLEARSTYNSPLHF. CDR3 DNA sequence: TGCGCCAGCAGCTTGGAGGCCAGGTCCACCTATAATTCACCCCTCCACTTT. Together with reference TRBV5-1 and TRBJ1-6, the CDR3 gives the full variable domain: KAGVTQTPRYLIKTRGQQVTLSCSPISGHRSVSWYQQTPGQGLQFLFEYFSETQRNKGNFPGRFSGRQFSNSRSEMNVSTLELGDSALYLCASSLEARSTYNSPLHFGNGTRLTVT.

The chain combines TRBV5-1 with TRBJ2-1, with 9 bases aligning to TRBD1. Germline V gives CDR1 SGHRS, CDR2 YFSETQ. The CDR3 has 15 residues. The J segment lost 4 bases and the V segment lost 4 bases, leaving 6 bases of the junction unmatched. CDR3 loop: CASSQTGQGYNEQFF. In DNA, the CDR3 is TGCGCCAGCAGCCAGACGGGACAGGGATACAATGAGCAGTTCTTC.

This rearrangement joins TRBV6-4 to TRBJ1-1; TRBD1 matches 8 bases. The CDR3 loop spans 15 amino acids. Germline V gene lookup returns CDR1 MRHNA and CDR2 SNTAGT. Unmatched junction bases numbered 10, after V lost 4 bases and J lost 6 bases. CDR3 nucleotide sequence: TGTGCCAGCAGTGTTTCAGGGGGCTCTGTCGCTGAAGCTTTCTTT. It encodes CASSVSGGSVAEAFF.

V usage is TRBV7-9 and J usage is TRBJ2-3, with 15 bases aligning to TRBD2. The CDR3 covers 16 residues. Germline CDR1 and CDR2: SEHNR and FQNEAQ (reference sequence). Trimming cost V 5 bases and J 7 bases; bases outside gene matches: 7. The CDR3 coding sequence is TGTGCCAGCAGCCAAACCGGGACTAGCGGGAGGAATACGCAGTATTTT. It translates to CASSQTGTSGRNTQYF.

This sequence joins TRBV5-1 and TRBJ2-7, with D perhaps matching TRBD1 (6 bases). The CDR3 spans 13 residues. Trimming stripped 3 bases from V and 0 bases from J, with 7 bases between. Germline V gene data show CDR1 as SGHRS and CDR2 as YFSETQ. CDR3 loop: CASSSTGSYEQYF. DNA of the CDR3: TGCGCCAGCAGCTCGACAGGCTCCTACGAGCAGTACTTC. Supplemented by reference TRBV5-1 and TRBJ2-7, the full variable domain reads KAGVTQTPRYLIKTRGQQVTLSCSPISGHRSVSWYQQTPGQGLQFLFEYFSETQRNKGNFPGRFSGRQFSNSRSEMNVSTLELGDSALYLCASSSTGSYEQYFGPGTRLTVT.

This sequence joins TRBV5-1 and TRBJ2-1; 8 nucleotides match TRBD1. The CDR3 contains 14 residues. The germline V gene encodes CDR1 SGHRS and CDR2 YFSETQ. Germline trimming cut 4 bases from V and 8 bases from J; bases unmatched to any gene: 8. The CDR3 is CASSPRTGTYEQFF. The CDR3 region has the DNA TGCGCCAGCAGCCCCAGGACAGGGACGTATGAGCAGTTCTTC.

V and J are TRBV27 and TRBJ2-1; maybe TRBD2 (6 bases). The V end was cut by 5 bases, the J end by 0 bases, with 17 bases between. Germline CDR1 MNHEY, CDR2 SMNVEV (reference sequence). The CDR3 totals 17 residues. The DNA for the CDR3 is TGTGCCAGCAGTCCATCGGGAGACAGTTTCTCCTACAATGAGCAGTTCTTC. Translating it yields CASSPSGDSFSYNEQFF.

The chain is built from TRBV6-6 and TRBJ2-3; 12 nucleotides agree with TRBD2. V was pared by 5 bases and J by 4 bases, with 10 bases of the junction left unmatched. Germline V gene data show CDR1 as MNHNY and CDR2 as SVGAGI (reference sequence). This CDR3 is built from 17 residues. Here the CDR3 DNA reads TGTGCCAGCAGTCCAAGACTAGCGGGAGTTATCGCAGATACGCAGTATTTT. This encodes CASSPRLAGVIADTQYF.

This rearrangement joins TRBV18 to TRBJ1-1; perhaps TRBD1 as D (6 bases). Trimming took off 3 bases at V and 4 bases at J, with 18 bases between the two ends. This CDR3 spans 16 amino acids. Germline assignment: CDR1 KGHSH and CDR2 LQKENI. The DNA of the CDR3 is TGTGCCAGCTCACCGAGGGGGGGCGCGGGCGGCACTGAAGCTTTCTTT. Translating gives CASSPRGGAGGTEAFF.

The chain's CDR3 is CASSFPIAGGRNTGELFF. CDR3 DNA: TGTGCCAGCAGCTTCCCAATAGCGGGGGGGCGGAACACCGGGGAGCTGTTTTTT. The rearrangement uses TRBV11-2 and TRBJ2-2; TRBD2 matches 11 bases. CDR1 is SGHAT and CDR2 is FQNNGV in the germline V gene. V shed 3 bases and J 1 base; nucleotides not matched to a gene: 7. There are 18 residues in the CDR3.

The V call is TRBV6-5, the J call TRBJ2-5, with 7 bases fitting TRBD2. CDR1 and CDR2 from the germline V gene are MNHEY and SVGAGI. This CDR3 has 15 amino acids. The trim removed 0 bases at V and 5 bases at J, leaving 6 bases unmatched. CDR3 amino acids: CASSYSGRASETQYF. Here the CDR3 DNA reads TGTGCCAGCAGTTACTCGGGGAGGGCATCTGAGACCCAGTACTTC.

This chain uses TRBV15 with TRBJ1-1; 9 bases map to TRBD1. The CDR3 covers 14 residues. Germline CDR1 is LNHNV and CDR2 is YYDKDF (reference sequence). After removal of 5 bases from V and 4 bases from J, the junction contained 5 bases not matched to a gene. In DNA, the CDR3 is TGTGCCACCAGCTCCCAGACAGGGGGCACTGAAGCTTTCTTT. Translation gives CATSSQTGGTEAFF.

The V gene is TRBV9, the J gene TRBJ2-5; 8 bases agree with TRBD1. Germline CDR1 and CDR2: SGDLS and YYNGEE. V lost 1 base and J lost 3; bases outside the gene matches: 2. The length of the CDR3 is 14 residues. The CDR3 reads CASSVQGAEETQYF. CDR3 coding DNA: TGTGCCAGCAGCGTACAGGGGGCGGAAGAGACCCAGTACTTC.

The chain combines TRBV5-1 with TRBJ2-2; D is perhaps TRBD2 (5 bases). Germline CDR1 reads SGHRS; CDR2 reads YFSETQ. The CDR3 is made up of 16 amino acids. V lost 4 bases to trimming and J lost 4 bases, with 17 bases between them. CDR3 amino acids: CASSQPGLAGTGELFF. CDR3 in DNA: TGCGCCAGCAGCCAACCAGGCCTGGCGGGCACCGGGGAGCTGTTTTTT.

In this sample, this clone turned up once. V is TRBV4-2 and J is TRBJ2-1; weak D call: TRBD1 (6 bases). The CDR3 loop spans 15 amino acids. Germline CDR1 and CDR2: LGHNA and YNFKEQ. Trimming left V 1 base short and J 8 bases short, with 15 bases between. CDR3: CASSQGGLTGHEQFF. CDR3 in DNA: TGTGCCAGCAGCCAAGGGGGGCTCACAGGTCATGAGCAGTTCTTC.

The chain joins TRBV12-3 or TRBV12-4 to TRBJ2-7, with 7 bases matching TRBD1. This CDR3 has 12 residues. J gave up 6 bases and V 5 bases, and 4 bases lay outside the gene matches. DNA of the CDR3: TGTGCCAGCAGTCTAACAGGGGTCGAGCAGTACTTC. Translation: CASSLTGVEQYF.

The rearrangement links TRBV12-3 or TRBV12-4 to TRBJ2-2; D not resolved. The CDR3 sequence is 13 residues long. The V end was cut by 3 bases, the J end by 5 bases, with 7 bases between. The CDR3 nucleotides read TGTGCCAGCAGTTTCCGGCGGACCGGGGAGCTGTTTTTT. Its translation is CASSFRRTGELFF.

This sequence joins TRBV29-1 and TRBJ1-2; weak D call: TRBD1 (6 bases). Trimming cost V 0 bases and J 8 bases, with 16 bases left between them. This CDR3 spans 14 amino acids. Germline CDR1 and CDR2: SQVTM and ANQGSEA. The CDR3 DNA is TGCAGCGTTGAAGATCTAGGCAGGGGCTACGGCTACACCTTC. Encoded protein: CSVEDLGRGYGYTF.

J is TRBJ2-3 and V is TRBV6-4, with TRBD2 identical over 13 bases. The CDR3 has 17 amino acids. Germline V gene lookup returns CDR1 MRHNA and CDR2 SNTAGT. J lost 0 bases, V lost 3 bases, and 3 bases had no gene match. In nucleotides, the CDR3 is TGTGCCAGCAGTGAAGGGACTAGCGGGATAAGCACAGATACGCAGTATTTT. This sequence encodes CASSEGTSGISTDTQYF.

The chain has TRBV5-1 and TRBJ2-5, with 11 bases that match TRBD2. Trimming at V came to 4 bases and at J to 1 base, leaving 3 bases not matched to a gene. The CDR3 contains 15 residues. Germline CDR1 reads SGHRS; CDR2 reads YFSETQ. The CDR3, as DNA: TGCGCCAGCAGCCCTCTAGCGGGAGGCCAAGAGACCCAGTACTTC. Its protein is CASSPLAGGQETQYF.

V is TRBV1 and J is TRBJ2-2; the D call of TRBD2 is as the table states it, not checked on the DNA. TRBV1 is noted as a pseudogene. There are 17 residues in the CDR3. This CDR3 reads CTSSGLFGLGHSGELFF. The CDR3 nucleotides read TGCACCAGCAGCGGCTTGTTTGGACTAGGGCACTCCGGGGAGCTGTTTTTT.

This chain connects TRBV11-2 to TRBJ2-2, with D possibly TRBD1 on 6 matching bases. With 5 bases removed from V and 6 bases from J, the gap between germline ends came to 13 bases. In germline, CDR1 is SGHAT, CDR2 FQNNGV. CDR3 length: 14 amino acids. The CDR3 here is CASSPQGVSGELFF. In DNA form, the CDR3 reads TGTGCCAGCAGCCCACAGGGAGTGTCCGGGGAGCTGTTTTTT.

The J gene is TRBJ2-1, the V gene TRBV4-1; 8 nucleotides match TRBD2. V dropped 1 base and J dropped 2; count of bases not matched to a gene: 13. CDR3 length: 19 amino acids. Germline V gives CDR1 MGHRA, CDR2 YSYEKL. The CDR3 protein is CASSQVFFSGGRAYNEQFF. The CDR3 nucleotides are TGCGCCAGCAGCCAAGTCTTCTTCAGCGGGGGAAGGGCCTACAATGAGCAGTTCTTC.

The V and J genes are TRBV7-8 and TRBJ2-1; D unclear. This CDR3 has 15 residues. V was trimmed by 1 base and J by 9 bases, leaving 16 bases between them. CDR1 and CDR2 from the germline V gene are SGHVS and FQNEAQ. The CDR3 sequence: CASSLEDLSRSEQFF. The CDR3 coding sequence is TGTGCCAGCAGCTTAGAGGATCTTAGCCGGAGTGAGCAGTTCTTC.

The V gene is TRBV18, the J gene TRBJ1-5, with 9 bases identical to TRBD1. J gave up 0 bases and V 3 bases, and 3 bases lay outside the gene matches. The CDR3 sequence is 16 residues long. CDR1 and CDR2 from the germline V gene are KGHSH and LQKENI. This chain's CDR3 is CASSPGQGYSNQPQHF. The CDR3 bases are TGTGCCAGCTCACCGGGACAGGGTTATAGCAATCAGCCCCAGCATTTT. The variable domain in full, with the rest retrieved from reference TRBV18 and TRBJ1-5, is NAGVMQNPRHLVRRRGQEARLRCSPMKGHSHVYWYRQLPEEGLKFMVYLQKENIIDESGMPKERFSAEFPKEGPSILRIQQVVRGDSAAYFCASSPGQGYSNQPQHFGDGTRLSIL.

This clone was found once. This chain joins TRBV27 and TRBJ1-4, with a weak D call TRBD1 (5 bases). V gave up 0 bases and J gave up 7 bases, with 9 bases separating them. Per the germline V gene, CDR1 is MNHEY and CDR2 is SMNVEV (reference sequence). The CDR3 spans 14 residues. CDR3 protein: CASSLSRRGEKLFF. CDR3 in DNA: TGTGCCAGCAGTTTATCGAGGAGGGGTGAAAAACTGTTTTTT.

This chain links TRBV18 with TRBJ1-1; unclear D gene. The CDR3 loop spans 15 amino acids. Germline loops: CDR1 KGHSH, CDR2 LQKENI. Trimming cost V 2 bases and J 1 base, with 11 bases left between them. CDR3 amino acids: CASSPSGTTNTEAFF. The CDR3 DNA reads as TGTGCCAGCTCACCAAGTGGCACTACGAACACTGAAGCTTTCTTT.

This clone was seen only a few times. The CDR3 here is CASSILDRVLFSQPQHF. The CDR3 nucleotides read TGTGCCAGTAGTATCCTCGACAGGGTTTTATTCAGTCAGCCCCAGCATTTT. This chain links TRBV19 with TRBJ1-5; 7 bases line up with TRBD1. The CDR3 sequence is 17 residues long. V was pared by 3 bases and J by 6 bases, with 14 bases of the junction left unmatched. Germline values: CDR1 LNHDA, CDR2 SQIVND (reference sequence).

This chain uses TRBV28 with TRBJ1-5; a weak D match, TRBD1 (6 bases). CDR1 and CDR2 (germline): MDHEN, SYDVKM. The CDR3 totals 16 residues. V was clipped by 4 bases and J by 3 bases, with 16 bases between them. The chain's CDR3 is CASSSWTEQINQPQHF. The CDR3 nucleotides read TGTGCCAGCAGTTCTTGGACAGAACAGATCAATCAGCCCCAGCATTTT.

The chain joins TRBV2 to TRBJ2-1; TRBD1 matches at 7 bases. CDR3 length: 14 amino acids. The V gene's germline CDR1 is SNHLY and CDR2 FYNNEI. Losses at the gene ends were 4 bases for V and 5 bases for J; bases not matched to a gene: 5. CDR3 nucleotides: TGTGCCAGCAGTGGGGCAGGGGGACACAATGAGCAGTTCTTC. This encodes CASSGAGGHNEQFF.